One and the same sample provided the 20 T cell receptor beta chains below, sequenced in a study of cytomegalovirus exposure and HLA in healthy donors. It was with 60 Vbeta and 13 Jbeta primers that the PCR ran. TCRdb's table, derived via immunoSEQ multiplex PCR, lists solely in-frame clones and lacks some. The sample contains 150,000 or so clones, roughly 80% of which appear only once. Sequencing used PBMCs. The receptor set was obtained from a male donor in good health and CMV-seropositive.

CDR3 amino acids: CASTHGETQYF. CDR3 in DNA: TGTGCCAGCACCCACGGGGAGACCCAGTACTTC. The V call is TRBV6-5, the J call TRBJ2-5; D is ambiguous. This CDR3 is built from 11 residues. Germline V gene data show CDR1 as MNHEY and CDR2 as SVGAGI. V was shortened by 7 bases and J by 5 bases, with 8 bases between the two germline ends.

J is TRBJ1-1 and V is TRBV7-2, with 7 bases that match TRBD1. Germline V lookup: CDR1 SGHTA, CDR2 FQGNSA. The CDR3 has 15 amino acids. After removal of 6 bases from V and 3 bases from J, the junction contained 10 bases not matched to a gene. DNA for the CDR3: TGTGCCAGCAGTCTGACTCAGGGGGGCCACACTGAAGCTTTCTTT. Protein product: CASSLTQGGHTEAFF.

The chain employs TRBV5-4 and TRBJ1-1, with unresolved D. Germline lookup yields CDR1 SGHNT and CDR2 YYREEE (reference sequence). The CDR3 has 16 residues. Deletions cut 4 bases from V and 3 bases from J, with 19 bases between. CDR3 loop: CASSGLSGLGDTEAFF. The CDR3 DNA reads TGTGCCAGCAGCGGCTTATCCGGGTTGGGAGACACTGAAGCTTTCTTT.

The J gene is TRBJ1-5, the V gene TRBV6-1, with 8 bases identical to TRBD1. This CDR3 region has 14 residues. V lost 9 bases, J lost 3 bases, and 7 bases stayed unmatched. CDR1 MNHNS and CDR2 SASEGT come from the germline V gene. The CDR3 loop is CASFTDRVNQPQHF. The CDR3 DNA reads TGTGCCAGTTTCACGGACAGGGTCAATCAGCCCCAGCATTTT.

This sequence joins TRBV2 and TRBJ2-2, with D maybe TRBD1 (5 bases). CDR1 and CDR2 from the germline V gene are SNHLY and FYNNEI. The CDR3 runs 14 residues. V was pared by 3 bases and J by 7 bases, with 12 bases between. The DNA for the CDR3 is TGTGCCAGCAGTGAGTACAGGTCCCACGGGGAGCTGTTTTTT. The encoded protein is CASSEYRSHGELFF.

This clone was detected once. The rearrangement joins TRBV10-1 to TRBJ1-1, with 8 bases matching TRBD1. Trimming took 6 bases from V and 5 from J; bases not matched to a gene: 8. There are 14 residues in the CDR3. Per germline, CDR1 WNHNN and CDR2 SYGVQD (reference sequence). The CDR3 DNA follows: TGCGCCAGCAGCTTGGACAGGGAGTTGACTGAAGCTTTCTTT. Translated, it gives CASSLDRELTEAFF.

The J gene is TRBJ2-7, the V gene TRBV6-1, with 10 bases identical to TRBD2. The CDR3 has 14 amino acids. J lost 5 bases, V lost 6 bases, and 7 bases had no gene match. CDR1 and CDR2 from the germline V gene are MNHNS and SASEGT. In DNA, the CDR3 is TGTGCCAGCAGAGCCACTAGCGGGGTGAACGAGCAGTACTTC. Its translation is CASRATSGVNEQYF.

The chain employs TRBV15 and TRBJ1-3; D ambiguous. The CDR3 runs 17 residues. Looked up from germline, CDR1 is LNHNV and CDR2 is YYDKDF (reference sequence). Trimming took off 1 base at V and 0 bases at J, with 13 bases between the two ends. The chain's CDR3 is CATSRGGSSYSGNTIYF. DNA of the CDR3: TGTGCCACCAGCAGAGGAGGGAGCTCCTACTCTGGAAACACCATATATTTT.

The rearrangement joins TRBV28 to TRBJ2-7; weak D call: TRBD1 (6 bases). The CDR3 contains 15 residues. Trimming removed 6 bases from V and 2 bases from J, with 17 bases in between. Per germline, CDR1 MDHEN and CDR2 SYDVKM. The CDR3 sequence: CASRKLRDTTYEQYF. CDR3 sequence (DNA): TGTGCCAGCAGGAAGCTCCGGGACACAACCTACGAGCAGTACTTC.

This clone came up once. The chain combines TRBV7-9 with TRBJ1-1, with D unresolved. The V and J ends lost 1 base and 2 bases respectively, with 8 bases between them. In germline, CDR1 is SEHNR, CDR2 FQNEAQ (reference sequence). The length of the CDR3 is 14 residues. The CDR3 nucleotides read TGTGCCAGCAGCTTAGTTGGGCTTAACACTGAAGCTTTCTTT. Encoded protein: CASSLVGLNTEAFF.

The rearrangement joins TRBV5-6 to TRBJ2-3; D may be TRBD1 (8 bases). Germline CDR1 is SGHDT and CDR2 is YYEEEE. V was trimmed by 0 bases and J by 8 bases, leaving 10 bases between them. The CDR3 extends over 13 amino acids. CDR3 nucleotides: TGTGCCAGCAGCTTGGACAGGGGGGGTACGCAGTATTTT. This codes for CASSLDRGGTQYF.

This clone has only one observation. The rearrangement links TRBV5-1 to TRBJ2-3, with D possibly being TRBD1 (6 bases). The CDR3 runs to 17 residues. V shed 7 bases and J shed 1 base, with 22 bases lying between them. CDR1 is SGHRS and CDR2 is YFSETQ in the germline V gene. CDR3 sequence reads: CASEPSPQGWGTDTQYF. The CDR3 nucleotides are TGCGCCAGCGAACCCAGCCCACAGGGTTGGGGCACAGATACGCAGTATTTT. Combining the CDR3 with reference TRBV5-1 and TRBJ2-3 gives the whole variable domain KAGVTQTPRYLIKTRGQQVTLSCSPISGHRSVSWYQQTPGQGLQFLFEYFSETQRNKGNFPGRFSGRQFSNSRSEMNVSTLELGDSALYLCASEPSPQGWGTDTQYFGPGTRLTVL.

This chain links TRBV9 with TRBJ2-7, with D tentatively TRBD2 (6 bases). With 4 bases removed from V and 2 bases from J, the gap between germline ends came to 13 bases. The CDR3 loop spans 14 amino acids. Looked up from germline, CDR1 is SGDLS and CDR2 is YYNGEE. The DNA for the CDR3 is TGTGCCAGCAGCTTAGGAGGGCGCCCCTACGAGCAGTACTTC. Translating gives CASSLGGRPYEQYF.

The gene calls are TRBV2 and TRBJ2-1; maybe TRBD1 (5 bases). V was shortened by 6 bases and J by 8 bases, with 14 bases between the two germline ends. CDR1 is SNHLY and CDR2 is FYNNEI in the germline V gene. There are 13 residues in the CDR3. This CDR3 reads CASSGRGRDEQFF. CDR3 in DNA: TGTGCCAGCAGCGGAAGGGGTCGCGATGAGCAGTTCTTC.

DNA for the CDR3: TGCGCCAGCAGCCAAGATCCCAGGGGACACTCCTACAATGAGCAGTTCTTC. It encodes CASSQDPRGHSYNEQFF. The chain links TRBV4-1 to TRBJ2-1; possible D gene TRBD1, 6 bases. Germline-derived CDR1 and CDR2 are MGHRA and YSYEKL. Trimming removed 0 bases from V and 0 bases from J, with 12 bases in between. The CDR3 has 17 residues.

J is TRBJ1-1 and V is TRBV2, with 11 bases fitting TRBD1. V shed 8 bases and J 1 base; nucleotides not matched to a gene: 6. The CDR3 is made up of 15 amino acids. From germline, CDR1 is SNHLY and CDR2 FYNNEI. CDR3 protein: CASLDRGRGNTEAFF. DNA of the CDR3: TGTGCCAGCCTGGACAGGGGGCGAGGGAACACTGAAGCTTTCTTT.

The CDR3 loop reads CAWDSGTGVSGQYF. CDR3 coding DNA: TGTGCCTGGGATTCGGGGACAGGGGTCTCGGGGCAGTACTTC. V and J are TRBV30 and TRBJ2-7; TRBD1 matches 10 bases. Germline CDR1 GTSNPN, CDR2 SVGIG (reference sequence). V lost 5 bases and J lost 9; bases outside the gene matches: 13. This CDR3 is built from 14 residues.

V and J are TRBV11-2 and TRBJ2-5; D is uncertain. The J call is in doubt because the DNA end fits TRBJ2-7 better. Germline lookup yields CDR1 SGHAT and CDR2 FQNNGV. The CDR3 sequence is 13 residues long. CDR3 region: CASSPPSSYEQYF. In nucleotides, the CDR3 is TGTGCCAGCAGCCCGCCGTCGAGCTACGAGCAGTACTTC.

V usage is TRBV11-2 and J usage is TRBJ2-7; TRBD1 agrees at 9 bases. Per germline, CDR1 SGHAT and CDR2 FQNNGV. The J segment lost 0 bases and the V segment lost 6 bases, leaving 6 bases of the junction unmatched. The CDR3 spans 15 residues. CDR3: CASRPRTGVSYEQYF. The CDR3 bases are TGTGCCAGCAGACCCAGGACAGGGGTCTCCTACGAGCAGTACTTC.

In DNA, the CDR3 is TGCGCCAGCAGCGAACTAGCGGGAGACCACAATGAGCAGTTCTTC. It codes for CASSELAGDHNEQFF. The gene calls are TRBV5-1 and TRBJ2-1; 11 nucleotides agree with TRBD2. CDR1 and CDR2 (germline): SGHRS, YFSETQ. V gave up 4 bases and J gave up 5 bases; unmatched junction bases: 5. This CDR3 contains 15 residues.